A single sample gave rise to the 12 T cell receptor beta chains below, sequenced in a study of control samples from healthy donors and cancer patients. TCRdb's copy holds only in-frame clones and misses some; the assay was immunoSEQ multiplex PCR. The data contain fewer than 200,000 clones, 85% to 90% of them singletons. Material for sequencing was blood. The receptors stem from a young man in good health.

The chain recombines TRBV13 with TRBJ2-1; D perhaps matches TRBD2 (6 bases). Trimming shortened V by 3 bases and J by 4 bases, and 10 bases separated the two germline ends. The CDR3 contains 14 residues. Germline V gives CDR1 PRHDT, CDR2 FYEKMQ (reference sequence). The CDR3, as DNA: TGTGCCAGCAGCTTCGGGGGAAGTTACAATGAGCAGTTCTTC. It encodes CASSFGGSYNEQFF.

As to this clone: This same CDR3 is encoded by further DNA sequences in the sample. This chain links TRBV6-5 with TRBJ1-2, with 7 positions matching TRBD1. The CDR3 is made up of 13 amino acids. The ends lost 6 bases at V and 5 bases at J; junction bases unmatched: 6. Germline CDR1 is MNHEY and CDR2 is SVGAGI. The CDR3: CASSPQGKYGYTF. The CDR3 DNA reads TGTGCCAGCAGCCCACAGGGGAAGTATGGCTACACCTTC.

The rearrangement links TRBV29-1 to TRBJ2-5; maybe TRBD2 (6 bases). This CDR3 has 12 residues. Germline V gene data show CDR1 as SQVTM and CDR2 as ANQGSEA. Deletions cut 7 bases from V and 5 bases from J, with 14 bases between. CDR3 DNA: TGCAGCGGGGGGGTCAGGGAGGAGACCCAGTACTTC. Translating it yields CSGGVREETQYF. Complete variable domain (other parts from reference TRBV29-1 and TRBJ2-5): SAVISQKPSRDICQRGTSLTIQCQVDSQVTMMFWYRQQPGQSLTLIATANQGSEATYESGFVIDKFPISRPNLTFSTLTVSNMSPEDSSIYLCSGGVREETQYFGPGTRLLVL.

The V and J genes are TRBV14 and TRBJ2-2; 7 bases agree with TRBD1. The CDR3 contains 14 residues. Germline CDR1 and CDR2: SGHDN and FVKESK. After removal of 5 bases from V and 3 bases from J, the junction contained 3 bases not matched to a gene. CDR3 bases: TGTGCCAGCAGCACAGGGGATTACACCGGGGAGCTGTTTTTT. Residues: CASSTGDYTGELFF.

The rearrangement links TRBV13 to TRBJ1-3; D uncertain. This CDR3 contains 11 residues. Germline V lookup: CDR1 PRHDT, CDR2 FYEKMQ (reference sequence). Trimming removed 4 bases from V and 5 bases from J, with 3 bases in between. CDR3 protein: CASSSRNTIYF. The CDR3 DNA reads TGTGCCAGCAGCTCAAGAAACACCATATATTTT.

This chain connects TRBV7-6 to TRBJ1-2; D might be TRBD1 (5 bases). Germline lookup yields CDR1 SGHVS and CDR2 FNYEAQ. CDR3 length: 15 residues. V lost 0 bases to trimming and J lost 11 bases, with 19 bases between them. The CDR3 nucleotides are TGTGCCAGCAGCTTAGCGCTCGGTTCGGCAGGGCCGTACACCTTC. It specifies CASSLALGSAGPYTF.

The chain has TRBV28 and TRBJ2-7, with 9 bases aligning to TRBD1. CDR1 and CDR2 (germline): MDHEN, SYDVKM. The V and J ends lost 6 bases and 4 bases, in that order; junction bases with no gene match: 7. The length of the CDR3 is 14 residues. CDR3 DNA: TGTGCCAGCAGGAAAGGGGACAGGGCGTACGAGCAGTACTTC. This codes for CASRKGDRAYEQYF.

The chain recombines TRBV28 with TRBJ2-4; 8 nucleotides agree with TRBD2. The ends lost 7 bases at V and 6 bases at J; junction bases unmatched: 5. The CDR3 length is 13 residues. Germline values: CDR1 MDHEN, CDR2 SYDVKM. CDR3 DNA: TGTGCCAGCACCGGGGGGGGTGGAAACATTCAGTACTTC. It translates to CASTGGGGNIQYF.

This clone has a handful of counts. The chain has TRBV5-1 and TRBJ2-6; the match to TRBD1 covers 7 bases. CDR3 length equals 16 residues. Trimming took 7 bases from V and 0 from J; bases not matched to a gene: 7. CDR1 is SGHRS, CDR2 YFSETQ, per germline. The CDR3 here is CASGRDSLSGANVLTF. The DNA for the CDR3 is TGCGCCAGCGGCAGGGACAGCCTCTCTGGGGCCAACGTCCTGACTTTC.

This chain uses TRBV5-1 with TRBJ2-1; D is uncertain. From germline, CDR1 is SGHRS and CDR2 YFSETQ. V lost 4 bases and J lost 8, with 19 bases in between. The CDR3 runs 15 residues. The CDR3 DNA reads TGCGCCAGCAGCGACGGCATCCGAGGCATCCATGAGCAGTTCTTC. Amino acids: CASSDGIRGIHEQFF.

This clone has more than one count but fewer than ten. The chain recombines TRBV6-2 or TRBV6-3 with TRBJ1-2, with TRBD1 as a possible D gene (5 bases). CDR3 length: 15 amino acids. From germline, CDR1 is MNHEY and CDR2 SVGEGT. V lost 4 bases to trimming and J lost 4 bases, with 16 bases between them. The CDR3 protein is CASSSSWGRVYGYTF. The CDR3 nucleotides are TGTGCCAGCAGTTCCTCATGGGGCAGGGTCTATGGCTACACCTTC.

The chain links TRBV19 to TRBJ2-1; unclear D gene. Germline V gene lookup returns CDR1 LNHDA and CDR2 SQIVND (reference sequence). The germline V and J ends were trimmed by 4 bases and 10 bases, with 8 bases remaining between them. The CDR3 length is 11 residues. CDR3 sequence (DNA): TGTGCCAGTAGTACCCGCGGCGAGCAGTTCTTC. It is translated as CASSTRGEQFF.